This T cell receptor (beta chain) is drawn from a study of blood T cell repertoires in COVID-19. Study information: Collection of acute and convalescent COVID-19 samples took place in the United States, Italy and Spain. T cells, B-cell-depleted T cells, or PBMCs provided the cDNA or gDNA that served as material.

As processed by the authors: Using reference gene primer amplification, nucleated cell counts were estimated. Produced via immunoSEQ multiplex PCR; TCRdb's table is partial and in-frame only. D and trimming were read from the DNA, whereas the V and J calls and clone size are those reported in that table. Here the sample spans 70,000 to 80,000 clones, around 83% being singletons. This clonotype was obtained from a man aged 80 or over with acute or convalescent COVID-19. The sample taken for sequencing was peripheral blood.

DNA of the CDR3: TGTGCCAGCACCGCAGGGGGCTATACCGGGGAGCTGTTTTTT. This gives the protein CASTAGGYTGELFF. This chain connects TRBV7-9 to TRBJ2-2; 8 positions agree with TRBD1. After removal of 7 bases from V and 5 bases from J, the junction contained 6 bases not matched to a gene. Germline CDR1 and CDR2: SEHNR and FQNEAQ (reference sequence). The CDR3 covers 14 residues. Full variable domain (remainder filled in from reference TRBV7-9 and TRBJ2-2): DTGVSQNPRHKITKRGQNVTFRCDPISEHNRLYWYRQTLGQGPEFLTYFQNEAQLEKSRLLSDRFSAERPKGSFSTLEIQRTEQGDSAMYLCASTAGGYTGELFFGEGSRLTVL.